Given below is one T cell receptor (beta chain) in context. Its target is not known. With 60 Vbeta and 13 Jbeta primers, the PCR was carried out. The repertoire was sequenced with immunoSEQ multiplex PCR; TCRdb's copy has only in-frame clones and lacks some. This table has about 160,000 clones, 80% to 90% appearing once. This record comes from a study of cytomegalovirus exposure and HLA in healthy donors. Unrecorded immune exposures were likely, despite nominal health at sampling. Study outcomes and limitations: As a later analysis revealed, most CMV-associated TCR beta chains appeared HLA-restricted. Specificity of three CMV-associated chains for CMV antigens was verified in vitro. With DRB1 most and HLA-C fewest, TCR association rates differed between HLA loci in a later analysis.

The V gene's germline CDR1 is SGHRS and CDR2 YFSETQ. V lost 1 base to trimming and J lost 2 bases; unmatched junction nucleotides: 6. This CDR3 comprises 15 residues. This chain joins TRBV5-1 and TRBJ2-7; 7 bases line up with TRBD2. Source material: PBMCs. The sequence was collected from a man aged 45-65 years in good health and CMV-seropositive. CDR3 DNA sequence: TGCGCCAGCAGCTTGACCGGACTAGGGACCTACGAGCAGTACTTC. This codes for CASSLTGLGTYEQYF.